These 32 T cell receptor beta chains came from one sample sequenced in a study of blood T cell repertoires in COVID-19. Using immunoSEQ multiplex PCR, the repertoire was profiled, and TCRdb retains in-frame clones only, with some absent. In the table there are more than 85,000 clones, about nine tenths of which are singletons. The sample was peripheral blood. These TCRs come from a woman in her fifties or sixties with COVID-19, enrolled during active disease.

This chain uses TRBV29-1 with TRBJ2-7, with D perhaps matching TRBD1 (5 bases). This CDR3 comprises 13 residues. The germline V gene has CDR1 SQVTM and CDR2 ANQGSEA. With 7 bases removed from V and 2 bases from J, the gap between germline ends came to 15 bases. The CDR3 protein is CSASDNRAYEQYF. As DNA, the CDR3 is TGCAGCGCATCGGACAACCGCGCCTACGAGCAGTACTTC.

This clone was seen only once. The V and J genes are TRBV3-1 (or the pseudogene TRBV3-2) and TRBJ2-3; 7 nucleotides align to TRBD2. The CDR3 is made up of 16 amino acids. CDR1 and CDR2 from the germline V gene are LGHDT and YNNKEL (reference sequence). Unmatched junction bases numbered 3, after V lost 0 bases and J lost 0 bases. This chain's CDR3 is CASSQDWGGSTDTQYF. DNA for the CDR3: TGTGCCAGCAGCCAAGATTGGGGAGGGAGCACAGATACGCAGTATTTT.

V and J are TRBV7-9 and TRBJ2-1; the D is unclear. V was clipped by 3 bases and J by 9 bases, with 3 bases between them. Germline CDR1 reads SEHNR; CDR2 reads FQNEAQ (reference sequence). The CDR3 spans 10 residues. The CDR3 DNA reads TGTGCCAGCAGCTTGAGTGAGCAGTTCTTC. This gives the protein CASSLSEQFF.

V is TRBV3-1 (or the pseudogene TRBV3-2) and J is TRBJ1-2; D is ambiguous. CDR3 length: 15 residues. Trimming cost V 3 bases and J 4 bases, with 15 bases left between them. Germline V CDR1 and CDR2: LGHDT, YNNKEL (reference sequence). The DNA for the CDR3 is TGTGCCAGCAGCCACTTCCGATTCTCCGGCTATGGCTACACCTTC. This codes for CASSHFRFSGYGYTF.

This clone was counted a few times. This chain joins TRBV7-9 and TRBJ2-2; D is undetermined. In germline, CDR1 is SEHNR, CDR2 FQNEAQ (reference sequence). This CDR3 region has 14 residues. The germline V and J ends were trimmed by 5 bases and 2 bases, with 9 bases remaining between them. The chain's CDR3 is CASSPDINTGELFF. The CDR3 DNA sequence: TGTGCCAGCAGCCCCGACATAAACACCGGGGAGCTGTTTTTT.

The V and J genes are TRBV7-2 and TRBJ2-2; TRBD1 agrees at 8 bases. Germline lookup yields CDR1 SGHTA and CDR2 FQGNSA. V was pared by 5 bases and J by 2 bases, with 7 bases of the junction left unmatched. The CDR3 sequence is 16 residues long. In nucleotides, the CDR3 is TGTGCCAGCAGCACTCGGACAGGGTATAACACCGGGGAGCTGTTTTTT. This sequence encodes CASSTRTGYNTGELFF.

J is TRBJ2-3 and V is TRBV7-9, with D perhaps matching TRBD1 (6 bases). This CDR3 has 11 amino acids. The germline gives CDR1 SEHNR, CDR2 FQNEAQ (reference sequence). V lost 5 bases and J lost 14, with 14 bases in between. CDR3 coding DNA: TGTGCCAGCAGCACAGGGCAAGGAAGGTATTTT. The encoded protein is CASSTGQGRYF. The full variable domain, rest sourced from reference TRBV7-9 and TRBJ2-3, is DTGVSQNPRHKITKRGQNVTFRCDPISEHNRLYWYRQTLGQGPEFLTYFQNEAQLEKSRLLSDRFSAERPKGSFSTLEIQRTEQGDSAMYLCASSTGQGRYFGPGTRLTVL.

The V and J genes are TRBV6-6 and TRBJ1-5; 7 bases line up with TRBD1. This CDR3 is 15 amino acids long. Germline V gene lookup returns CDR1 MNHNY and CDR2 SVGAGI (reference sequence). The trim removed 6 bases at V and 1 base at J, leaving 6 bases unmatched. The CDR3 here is CASSNRQGSNQPQHF. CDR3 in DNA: TGTGCCAGCAGCAATCGACAGGGCAGCAATCAGCCCCAGCATTTT.

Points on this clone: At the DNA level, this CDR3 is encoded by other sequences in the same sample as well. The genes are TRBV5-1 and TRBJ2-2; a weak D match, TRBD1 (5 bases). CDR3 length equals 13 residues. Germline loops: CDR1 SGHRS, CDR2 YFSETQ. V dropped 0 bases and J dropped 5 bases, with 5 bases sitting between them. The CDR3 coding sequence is TGCGCCAGCAGCTTGGCAGGGACCGGGGAGCTGTTTTTT. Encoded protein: CASSLAGTGELFF.

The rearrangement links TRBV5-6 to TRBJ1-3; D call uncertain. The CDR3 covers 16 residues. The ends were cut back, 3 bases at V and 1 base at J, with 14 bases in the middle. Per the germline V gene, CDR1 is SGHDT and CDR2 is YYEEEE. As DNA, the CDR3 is TGTGCCAGCAGCTCTAGGTTTACTGGGTCTGGAAACACCATATATTTT. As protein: CASSSRFTGSGNTIYF.

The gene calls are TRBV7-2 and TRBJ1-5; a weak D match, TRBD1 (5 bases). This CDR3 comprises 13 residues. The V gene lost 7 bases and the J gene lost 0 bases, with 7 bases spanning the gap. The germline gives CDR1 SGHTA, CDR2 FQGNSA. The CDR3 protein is CASKGNSNQPQHF. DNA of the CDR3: TGTGCCAGCAAGGGGAATAGCAATCAGCCCCAGCATTTT.

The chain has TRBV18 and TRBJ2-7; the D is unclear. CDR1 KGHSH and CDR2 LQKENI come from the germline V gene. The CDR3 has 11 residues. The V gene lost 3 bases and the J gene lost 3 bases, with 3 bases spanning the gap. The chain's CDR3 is CASSPRYEQYF. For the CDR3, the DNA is TGTGCCAGCTCACCCCGCTACGAGCAGTACTTC.

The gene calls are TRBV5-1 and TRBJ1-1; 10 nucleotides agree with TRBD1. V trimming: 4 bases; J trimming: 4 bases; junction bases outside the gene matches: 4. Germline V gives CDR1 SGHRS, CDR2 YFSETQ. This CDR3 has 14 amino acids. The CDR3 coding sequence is TGCGCCAGCAGCCAAAGGACAGGGGGCACTGAAGCTTTCTTT. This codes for CASSQRTGGTEAFF.

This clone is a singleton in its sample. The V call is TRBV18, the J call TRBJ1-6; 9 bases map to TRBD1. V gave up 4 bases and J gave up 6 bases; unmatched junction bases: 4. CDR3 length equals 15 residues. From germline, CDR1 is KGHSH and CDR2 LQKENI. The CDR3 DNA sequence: TGTGCCAGCTCACTTGGACAGGGGTTTAATTCACCCCTCCACTTT. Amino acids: CASSLGQGFNSPLHF.

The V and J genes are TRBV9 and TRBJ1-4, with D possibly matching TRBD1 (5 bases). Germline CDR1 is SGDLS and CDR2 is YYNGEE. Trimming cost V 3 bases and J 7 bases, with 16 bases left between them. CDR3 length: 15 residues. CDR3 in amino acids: CASSEAGVATEKLFF. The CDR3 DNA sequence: TGTGCCAGCAGCGAAGCGGGGGTCGCTACTGAAAAACTGTTTTTT.

CDR3 bases: TGTGCCAGTAGCCCTCAAACAGTCTCTGGAAACACCATATATTTT. Protein: CASSPQTVSGNTIYF. The rearrangement uses TRBV19 and TRBJ1-3; D unclear. The CDR3 is made up of 15 amino acids. CDR1 is LNHDA and CDR2 is SQIVND in the germline V gene (reference sequence). The V end was cut by 6 bases, the J end by 0 bases, with 12 bases between.

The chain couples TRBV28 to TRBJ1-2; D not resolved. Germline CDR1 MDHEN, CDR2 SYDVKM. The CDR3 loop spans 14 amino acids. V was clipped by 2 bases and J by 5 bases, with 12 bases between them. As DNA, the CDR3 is TGTGCCAGCAGTTTAGAGGGCGCGGGGTATGGCTACACCTTC. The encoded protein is CASSLEGAGYGYTF.

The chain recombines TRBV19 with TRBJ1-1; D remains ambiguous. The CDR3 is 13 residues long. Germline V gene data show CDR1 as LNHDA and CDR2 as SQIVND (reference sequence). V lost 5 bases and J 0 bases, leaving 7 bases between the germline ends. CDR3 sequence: CASSGELNTEAFF. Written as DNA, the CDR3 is TGTGCCAGTAGTGGGGAGTTGAACACTGAAGCTTTCTTT.

This chain's CDR3 is CASSTPKIGAPYNEQFF. CDR3 nucleotides: TGTGCCAGTAGTACCCCAAAGATTGGGGCCCCCTACAATGAGCAGTTCTTC. V and J are TRBV19 and TRBJ2-1; tentative D call: TRBD1 (5 bases). This CDR3 has 17 residues. Germline CDR1 is LNHDA and CDR2 is SQIVND (reference sequence). Trimming took off 4 bases at V and 2 bases at J, with 18 bases between the two ends.

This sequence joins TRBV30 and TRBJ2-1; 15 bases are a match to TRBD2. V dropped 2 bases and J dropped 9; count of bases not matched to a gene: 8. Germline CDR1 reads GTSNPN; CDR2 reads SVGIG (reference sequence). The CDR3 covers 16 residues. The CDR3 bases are TGTGCCTGGAGTTCGACCGGGACTAGCGGGGGGAGTGAGCAGTTCTTC. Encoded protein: CAWSSTGTSGGSEQFF.

The CDR3 DNA is TGTGCCAGTAGTATGGCAGGACAAGATGTCGAGCAGTACTTC. Encoded protein: CASSMAGQDVEQYF. The gene calls are TRBV19 and TRBJ2-7, with D perhaps matching TRBD1 (5 bases). Germline assignment: CDR1 LNHDA and CDR2 SQIVND (reference sequence). V dropped 3 bases and J dropped 6 bases, with 15 bases sitting between them. CDR3 length equals 14 residues.

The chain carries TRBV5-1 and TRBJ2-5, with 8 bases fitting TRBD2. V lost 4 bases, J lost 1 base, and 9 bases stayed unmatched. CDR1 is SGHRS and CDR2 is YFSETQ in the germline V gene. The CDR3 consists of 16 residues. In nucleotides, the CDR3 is TGCGCCAGCAGCCCCCCTGGCAGCGGGGGCCAAGAGACCCAGTACTTC. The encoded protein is CASSPPGSGGQETQYF.

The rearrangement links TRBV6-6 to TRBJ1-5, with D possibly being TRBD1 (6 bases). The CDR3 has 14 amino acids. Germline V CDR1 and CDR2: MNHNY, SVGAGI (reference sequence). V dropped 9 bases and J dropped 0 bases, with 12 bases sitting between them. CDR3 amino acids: CASVDRNSNQPQHF. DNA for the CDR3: TGTGCCAGTGTCGACAGGAATAGCAATCAGCCCCAGCATTTT.

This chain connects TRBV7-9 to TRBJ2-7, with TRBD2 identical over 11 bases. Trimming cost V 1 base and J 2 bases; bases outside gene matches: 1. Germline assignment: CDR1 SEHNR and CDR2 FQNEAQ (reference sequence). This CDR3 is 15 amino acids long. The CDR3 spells CASSLGLAGTYEQYF. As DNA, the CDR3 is TGTGCCAGCAGCTTAGGACTAGCGGGGACCTACGAGCAGTACTTC.

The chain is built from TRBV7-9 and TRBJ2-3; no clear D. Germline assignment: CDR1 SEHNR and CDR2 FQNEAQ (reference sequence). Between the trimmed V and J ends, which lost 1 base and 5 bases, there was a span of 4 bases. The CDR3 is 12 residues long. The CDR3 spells CASSLVGDTQYF. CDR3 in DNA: TGTGCCAGCAGCTTAGTCGGAGATACGCAGTATTTT.

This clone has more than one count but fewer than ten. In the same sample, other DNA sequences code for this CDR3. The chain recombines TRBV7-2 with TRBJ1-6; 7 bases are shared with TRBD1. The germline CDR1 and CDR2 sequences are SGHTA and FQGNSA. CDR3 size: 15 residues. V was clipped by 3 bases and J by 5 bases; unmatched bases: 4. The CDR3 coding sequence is TGTGCCAGCAGCTTGAGAGGACAGGATAATTCACCCCTCCACTTT. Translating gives CASSLRGQDNSPLHF.

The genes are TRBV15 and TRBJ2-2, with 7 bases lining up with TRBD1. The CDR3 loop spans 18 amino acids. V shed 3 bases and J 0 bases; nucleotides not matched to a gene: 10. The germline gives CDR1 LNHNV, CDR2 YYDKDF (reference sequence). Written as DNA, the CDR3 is TGTGCCACCAGCAGCCGTTACTCCGGGACAGCGAACACCGGGGAGCTGTTTTTT. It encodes CATSSRYSGTANTGELFF.

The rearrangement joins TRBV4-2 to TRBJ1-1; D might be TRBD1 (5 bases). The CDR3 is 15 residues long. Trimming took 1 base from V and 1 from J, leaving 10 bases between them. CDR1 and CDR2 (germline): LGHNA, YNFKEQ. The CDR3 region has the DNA TGTGCCAGCAGCCAAGTTTCCGGGGGGAACACTGAAGCTTTCTTT. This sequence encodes CASSQVSGGNTEAFF.

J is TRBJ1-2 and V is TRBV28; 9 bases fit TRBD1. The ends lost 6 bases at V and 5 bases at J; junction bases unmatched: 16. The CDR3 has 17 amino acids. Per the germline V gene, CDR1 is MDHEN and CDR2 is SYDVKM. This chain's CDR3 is CASSPMGVGQGTYGYTF. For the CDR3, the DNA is TGTGCCAGCAGCCCAATGGGAGTGGGACAGGGAACTTATGGCTACACCTTC.

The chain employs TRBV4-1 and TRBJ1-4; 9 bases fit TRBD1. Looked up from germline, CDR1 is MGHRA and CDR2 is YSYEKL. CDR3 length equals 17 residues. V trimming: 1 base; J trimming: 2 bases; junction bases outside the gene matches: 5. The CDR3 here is CASSQGTGGITNEKLFF. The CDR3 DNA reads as TGCGCCAGCAGCCAAGGAACAGGGGGCATCACTAATGAAAAACTGTTTTTT.

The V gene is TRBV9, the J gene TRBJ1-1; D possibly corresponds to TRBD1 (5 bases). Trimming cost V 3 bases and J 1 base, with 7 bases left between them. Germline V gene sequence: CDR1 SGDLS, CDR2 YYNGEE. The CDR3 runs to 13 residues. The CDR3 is CASSAQGNTEAFF. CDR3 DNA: TGTGCCAGCAGCGCCCAGGGGAACACTGAAGCTTTCTTT.

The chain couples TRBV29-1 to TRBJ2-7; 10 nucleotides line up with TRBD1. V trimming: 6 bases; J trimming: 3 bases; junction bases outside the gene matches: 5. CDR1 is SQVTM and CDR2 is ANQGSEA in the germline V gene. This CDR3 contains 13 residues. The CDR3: CSVARDRGYEQYF. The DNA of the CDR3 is TGCAGCGTCGCCCGGGACAGGGGCTACGAGCAGTACTTC.